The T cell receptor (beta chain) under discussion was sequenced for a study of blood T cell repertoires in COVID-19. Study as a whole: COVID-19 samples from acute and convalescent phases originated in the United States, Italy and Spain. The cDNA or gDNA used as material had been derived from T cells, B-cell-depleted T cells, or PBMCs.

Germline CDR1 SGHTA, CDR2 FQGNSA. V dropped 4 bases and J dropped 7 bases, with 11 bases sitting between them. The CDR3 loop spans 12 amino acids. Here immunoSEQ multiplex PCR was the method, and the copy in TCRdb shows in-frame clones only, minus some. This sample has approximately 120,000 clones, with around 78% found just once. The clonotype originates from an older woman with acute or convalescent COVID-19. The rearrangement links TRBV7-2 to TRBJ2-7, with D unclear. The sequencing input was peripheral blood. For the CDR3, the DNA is TGTGCCAGCAGCTCCACCCACCGGGAGCAGTACTTC. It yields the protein CASSSTHREQYF.